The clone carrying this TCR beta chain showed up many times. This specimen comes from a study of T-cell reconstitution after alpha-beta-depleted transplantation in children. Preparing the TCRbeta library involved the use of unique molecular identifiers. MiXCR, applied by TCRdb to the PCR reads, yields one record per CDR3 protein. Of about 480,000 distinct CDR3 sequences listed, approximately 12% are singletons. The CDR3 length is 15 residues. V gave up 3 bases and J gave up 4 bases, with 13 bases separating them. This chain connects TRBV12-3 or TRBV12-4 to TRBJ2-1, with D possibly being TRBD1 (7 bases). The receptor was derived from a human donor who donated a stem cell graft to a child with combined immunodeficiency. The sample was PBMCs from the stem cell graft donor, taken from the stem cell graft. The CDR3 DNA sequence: TGTGCCAGCAGTTTTGTTGCGGGACAGTACAATGAGCAGTTCTTC. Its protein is CASSFVAGQYNEQFF.